This section outlines one T cell receptor (beta chain) sequence together with its context. The data derive from a study of shared clonotypes between healthy human individuals. There are 13 residues in the CDR3. Trimming took 5 bases from V and 5 from J, leaving 12 bases between them. Germline V lookup: CDR1 SEHNR, CDR2 FQNEAQ (reference sequence). TCRdb's table, derived via immunoSEQ multiplex PCR, lists solely in-frame clones and lacks some. The sample includes roughly 400,000 clones, 90% to 98% of them seen just once. This sequence joins TRBV7-9 and TRBJ1-1; D remains ambiguous. The TCR originated in a man in his thirties or forties in good health. Sequencing was carried out using memory CD8+ T cells sorted from blood. Subset indicated: CD45RO+ cells pooled with CCR7-negative TemRA cells. CDR3 amino acids: CASSRGGLTEAFF. CDR3 bases: TGTGCCAGCAGCCGGGGAGGGCTGACTGAAGCTTTCTTT. The full variable domain, completed using reference TRBV7-9 and TRBJ1-1, is DTGVSQNPRHKITKRGQNVTFRCDPISEHNRLYWYRQTLGQGPEFLTYFQNEAQLEKSRLLSDRFSAERPKGSFSTLEIQRTEQGDSAMYLCASSRGGLTEAFFGQGTRLTVV.